This T cell receptor (beta chain) is drawn from a study of T cells in Graves' hyperthyroidism and ophthalmopathy. Study conclusions and caveats: Stable hyperthyroidism and ophthalmopathy were separated using 13 V-J signatures.

Template material for amplifying TCR beta CDR3 regions consisted of RNA transcripts. HTBI primers were used for first-round RT-PCR of the TCR CDR3. TCRdb re-analysed the multiplex PCR reads in MiXCR, keeping a single row per CDR3 protein. The sample has a few hundred thousand distinct CDR3 sequences, roughly 20% seen once; the top ten hold approximately 26%. CDR1 and CDR2 (germline): SGHVS, FQNEAQ. The CDR3 consists of 15 residues. V lost 5 bases and J 4 bases, leaving 17 bases between the germline ends. Stable Graves' hyperthyroidism meant no ophthalmopathy progression within 18 months. Investigators excluded patients with uncontrolled infection, other autoimmune disease, pregnancy or lactation. This clonotype was observed a few times. Its cognate antigen is unknown.

Sequencing was performed on blood. The chain combines TRBV7-8 with TRBJ1-2; tentative D call: TRBD1 (5 bases). The source is a man aged 18 to 35 with Graves' hyperthyroidism. CDR3 in DNA: TGTGCCAGCAGCCCCCGACAGAATAGGGGCTATGGCTACACCTTC. Translating it yields CASSPRQNRGYGYTF.